The entry below gives a single T cell receptor beta chain sequence along with its context. This sample stems from a study of T cell changes during pregnancy in multiple sclerosis. In germline, CDR1 is SGHTA, CDR2 FQGNSA. Losses at the gene ends were 5 bases for V and 8 bases for J; bases not matched to a gene: 14. This CDR3 has 16 amino acids. The assay was immunoSEQ multiplex PCR, and TCRdb's table has in-frame clones only and misses some. The sample has approximately 73,000 clones, around 94% seen once. The clonotype originates from a female donor with multiple sclerosis, enrolled in a pregnancy study. The chain is built from TRBV7-2 and TRBJ2-4; 8 bases line up with TRBD2. The starting material was CD4+ T cells from peripheral blood mononuclear cells, obtained before pregnancy. CDR3 sequence: CASSIAGTRAGHIQYF. CDR3 nucleotides: TGTGCCAGCAGCATTGCCGGGACTAGGGCGGGCCACATTCAGTACTTC. Using reference TRBV7-2 and TRBJ2-4 for the parts outside the CDR3, the full variable domain is GAGVSQSPSNKVTEKGKDVELRCDPISGHTALYWYRQSLGQGLEFLIYFQGNSAPDKSGLPSDRFSAERTGGSVSTLTIQRTQQEDSAVYLCASSIAGTRAGHIQYFGAGTRLSVL.